The rows below give T cell receptor beta chains drawn from one sample of a study of metastatic and nonmetastatic thyroid tumors. MiXCR re-clonotyped the PCR reads for TCRdb. The data show roughly 38,000 clones, about 12% seen once. Sequenced: blood. Every receptor here comes from a male donor with papillary thyroid cancer or a benign thyroid nodule (not recorded which). Some clones in this sample may be carry-over from other donors' samples. Both conserved end residues are part of each CDR3. A D gene is named only where the DNA matches it firmly. Clone size is not always given. Where it is, it says once, few, many or a class for expanded clones.

V	size	J	D	DNA	CDR3
TRBV19	many	TRBJ1-5	.	TGTGCCAGTAGTATAGGGAGGGGAAGGGATCAGCCCCAGCATTTT	CASSIGRGRDQPQHF
TRBV24-1	many	TRBJ1-1	.	TGTGCCACCAGTGAAGAGGGTGCGAACACTGAAGCTTTCTTT	CATSEEGANTEAFF
TRBV27	medium-sized	TRBJ2-7	.	TGTGCCAGCAGTTTATACGGACAGCCCGAGCAGTACTTC	CASSLYGQPEQYF
TRBV7-2	many	TRBJ1-1	TRBD1	TGTGCCAGCAGCTTCCGCAGGGGGCGGGCTGAAGCTTTCTTT	CASSFRRGRAEAFF
TRBV4-2	many	TRBJ1-2	.	TGTGCCAGCAGCCAAGCGGGGGGCCGTGACTATGGCTACACCTTC	CASSQAGGRDYGYTF
TRBV9	many	TRBJ2-2	TRBD2	TGTGCCAGCTCTCGTAGTACCGCGGGAGGCCGCACCGGGGAGCTGTTTTTT	CASSRSTAGGRTGELFF
TRBV12-3/TRBV12-4	many	TRBJ1-5	.	TGTGCCAGCAGTTTAAACGGTCCCCATCAGCCCCAGCATTTT	CASSLNGPHQPQHF
TRBV4-1	.	TRBJ2-1	TRBD2	TGCGCCAGCAGCCTACGTCTAGCGGGTGGAACCTACAATGAGCAGTTCTTC	CASSLRLAGGTYNEQFF
TRBV7-9	many	TRBJ1-3	.	TGTGCCAGCAGCCCATTCACTGGAAACACCATATATTTT	CASSPFTGNTIYF
TRBV19	many	TRBJ1-2	.	TGTGCCAGTAGTATAGATAACAGGAGGCACGGGAGCGGCTACACCTTC	CASSIDNRRHGSGYTF
TRBV4-1	many	TRBJ2-7	TRBD1	TGCGCCAGCAGCCAAGATCGGAAGGACAGGGCTCTCCTCTCCTACGAGCAGTACTTC	CASSQDRKDRALLSYEQYF
TRBV7-8	.	TRBJ2-5	.	TGTGCCAGCAGCTTAGCGTTGGCAGGGACGTACCAAGAGACCCAGTACTTC	CASSLALAGTYQETQYF
TRBV18	few	TRBJ2-5	.	TGTGCCAGCTCCCCCCCGGGCGGTAGAGAGACCCAGTACTTC	CASSPPGGRETQYF
TRBV6-1	few	TRBJ1-6	TRBD1	TGTGCCAGTCTTACAGGGGGCGGACCCTCATCCCACCACTTT	CASLTGGGPSSHHF
TRBV5-1	many	TRBJ2-5	TRBD2	TGCGCCAGCAGCTTGGCGGCTAGCGGGAGGGAGACCCAGTACTTC	CASSLAASGRETQYF
TRBV7-8	many	TRBJ2-7	.	TGTGCCAGCAGCTTAGATCGGGTCAGGGACTACGAGCAGTACTTC	CASSLDRVRDYEQYF
TRBV7-2	.	TRBJ1-4	.	TGTGCCAGCAAACTGGGTGAAAAACTGTTTTTT	CASKLGEKLFF
TRBV7-3	.	TRBJ2-2	TRBD1	TGTGCCAGCAGCCCCTTTTCGACAGGGGACACCGGGGAGCTGTTTTTT	CASSPFSTGDTGELFF
TRBV6-1	few	TRBJ2-1	TRBD2	TGTGCCATCAGTGTGCTAGGGACTAGGGGATTCAATGAGAAGTTCTTC	CAISVLGTRGFNEKFF
TRBV12-3/TRBV12-4	few	TRBJ2-7	TRBD2	TGTGCCAGCATTCCGCCGGGAGCGGGAGTGTACGAGCAGTACTTC	CASIPPGAGVYEQYF
TRBV19	many	TRBJ2-1	.	TGTGCCAGTAGATCTGGTTACAATGAGCAGTTCTTC	CASRSGYNEQFF
TRBV27	many	TRBJ1-1	.	TGTGCCAGCAGTTCAGCGCAGGGACGATTGGCTTTCTTT	CASSSAQGRLAFF
TRBV19	many	TRBJ2-2	TRBD2	TGTGCCAGTAAAACCGGGACTAGCGGCACCGGGGAGCTGTTTTTT	CASKTGTSGTGELFF
TRBV4-3	.	TRBJ1-2	TRBD1	TGCGCCAGCAGCCCGGATGACAGGGAATCTTATGGCTACACCTTC	CASSPDDRESYGYTF
TRBV4-3	many	TRBJ2-7	TRBD2	TGCGCCAGCAGCCAAGGAGCGGGAGTGGGGGAGCAGTACTTC	CASSQGAGVGEQYF
TRBV7-2	.	TRBJ1-2	.	TGTGCCAGCAGCCCCCGTTATGTCTATGGCTACACCTTC	CASSPRYVYGYTF
TRBV7-2	many	TRBJ2-5	TRBD2	TGTGCCAGCAGCCCGACTAGCGGGCCCCAAGAGACCCAGTACTTC	CASSPTSGPQETQYF
TRBV25-1	few	TRBJ2-7	.	TGTGCCAGCAGTGAATTGAGAGGTCTGGTTTCCTACGAGCATTACTTC	CASSELRGLVSYEHYF
TRBV5-4	.	TRBJ2-7	TRBD2	TGTGCCAGCAGCTTGTTCGGGGGGTACGAGCAGTACTTC	CASSLFGGYEQYF
TRBV7-8	many	TRBJ1-3	TRBD1	TGTGCCAGCAGCTTAGGAGGACAGGCCCGAAACACCATATATTTT	CASSLGGQARNTIYF
TRBV27	few	TRBJ2-1	TRBD2	TGTGCCAGCAGCATAGGGGGACTAGGGCTCTACAATGAGCAGTTCTTC	CASSIGGLGLYNEQFF
TRBV6-2/TRBV6-3	many	TRBJ1-2	.	TGTGCCAGCAGTCGCCCGGGCCGATCAGACCCCTATGGCTACACCTTC	CASSRPGRSDPYGYTF
TRBV6-5	.	TRBJ2-6	TRBD1	TGTGCCAGCAGTTGGACAGGGGGCGCTGGGGCCAACGTCCTGACTTTC	CASSWTGGAGANVLTF
TRBV11-2	many	TRBJ2-1	.	TGTGCCAGCAGCTTGCGGCGGGAACCGCAGTTCTTC	CASSLRREPQFF
TRBV29-1	.	TRBJ2-7	.	TGCAGAGTTGTAACTACAAGACGCTTCGAGCAGTACTTC	CRVVTTRRFEQYF
TRBV6-4	few	TRBJ2-5	TRBD2	TGTGCCAGCATCAAACCGGGGCTAGCGGGAGGAAAACCCTCGCGTGAGACCCAGTACTTC	CASIKPGLAGGKPSRETQYF
TRBV28	many	TRBJ2-7	.	TGTGCCAGCAGTTTATTTGGTCTTCTACGAGGGCAGTACTTC	CASSLFGLLRGQYF
TRBV11-1	many	TRBJ2-1	TRBD2	TGTGCCAGCAGCTTGGCGGGGAGGGGTTACAATGAGCAGTTCTTC	CASSLAGRGYNEQFF
TRBV20-1	many	TRBJ2-3	TRBD2	TGCAGTGCTAGGGGCCAGCGGGAGGCCCAATACTACACAGATACGCAGTATTTT	CSARGQREAQYYTDTQYF
TRBV3-1	many	TRBJ2-7	.	TGTGCCAGCAGCCAACGGGCTAGTCCGGGGGTTTACGAGCAGTACTTC	CASSQRASPGVYEQYF
TRBV27	many	TRBJ2-2	TRBD2	TGTGCCAGCAGTTTATTCGGTAGCGGGAGTTTGGCCGGGGAGCTGTTTTTT	CASSLFGSGSLAGELFF
TRBV28	few	TRBJ2-2	.	TGTGCCAGCAGCCCCGGGGAGCTGTTTTTT	CASSPGELFF
TRBV6-4	many	TRBJ2-3	.	TGTGCCAGCAGTGAGGGGGCCACAGATACGCAGTATTTT	CASSEGATDTQYF
TRBV4-1	few	TRBJ1-1	.	TGCGCCAGCAGCCAAGCGTCGGAGGTAGCAGGAGCTTTCTTT	CASSQASEVAGAFF
TRBV6-5	many	TRBJ1-5	.	TGTGCCAGCAGTTACTCGGCTCCGCTGAGCAATCAGCCCCAGCATTTT	CASSYSAPLSNQPQHF
TRBV7-2	many	TRBJ2-2	.	TGTGCCAGCAGCCCGAGGGGGGAGCTGTTTTTT	CASSPRGELFF
TRBV30	many	TRBJ1-2	TRBD1	TGTGCCTGGAGTACCGAAGGGGGCACTAGCTATGGCTACACCTTC	CAWSTEGGTSYGYTF
TRBV6-5	few	TRBJ2-7	TRBD2	TGTGCCAGCATTTACACTAGCGGATACGAGCAGTACTTT	CASIYTSGYEQYF
TRBV6-1	many	TRBJ2-1	.	TGTGCCAGCTTTTCCGCCGAGGGAAGAGCTAAGAATGAGCAGTTCTTC	CASFSAEGRAKNEQFF
TRBV4-2	many	TRBJ2-7	.	TGTGCCAGCAGCCAAGTTAGAGACTCCTCCTACGAGCAGTACTTC	CASSQVRDSSYEQYF
TRBV19	many	TRBJ2-2	.	TGTGCCAGTAGCACGGGGGCCACCCGGAACACCGGGGAGCTGTTTTTT	CASSTGATRNTGELFF
TRBV7-1	.	TRBJ2-7	TRBD2	TGTGCCAGCAGCTCCATCCCGGGACTAGCGGGAGGGCTACGGTCCTACGAGCAGTACTTC	CASSSIPGLAGGLRSYEQYF
TRBV6-5	few	TRBJ2-5	.	TGTGCCAGCAGTTACTCGCGCCCCCCCAGTACCCAGTACTTC	CASSYSRPPSTQYF
TRBV27	.	TRBJ2-2	.	TGTGCCAGCAGACCCTCAGTGGCCGGGGAGCTGTTTTTT	CASRPSVAGELFF
TRBV11-1	many	TRBJ2-2	.	TGTGCCAGCAGCTTACTGGGCGGACCCAACACCGGGGAGCTGTTTTTT	CASSLLGGPNTGELFF
TRBV14	few	TRBJ2-5	.	TGTGCCAGCAGCCAACTACGATGGTACCAAGAGACCCAGTACTTC	CASSQLRWYQETQYF
TRBV7-9	many	TRBJ2-1	.	TGTGCCAGCGGGCTTCAGCGGGAGCAGTTCTTC	CASGLQREQFF
TRBV10-2	many	TRBJ1-3	.	TGCGCCAGCAGGAGGACCGGACAGTCTGGAAACACCATATATTTT	CASRRTGQSGNTIYF
TRBV27	.	TRBJ2-7	.	TGTGCCAGCATCCCCGGGGAGCAGTACTTC	CASIPGEQYF